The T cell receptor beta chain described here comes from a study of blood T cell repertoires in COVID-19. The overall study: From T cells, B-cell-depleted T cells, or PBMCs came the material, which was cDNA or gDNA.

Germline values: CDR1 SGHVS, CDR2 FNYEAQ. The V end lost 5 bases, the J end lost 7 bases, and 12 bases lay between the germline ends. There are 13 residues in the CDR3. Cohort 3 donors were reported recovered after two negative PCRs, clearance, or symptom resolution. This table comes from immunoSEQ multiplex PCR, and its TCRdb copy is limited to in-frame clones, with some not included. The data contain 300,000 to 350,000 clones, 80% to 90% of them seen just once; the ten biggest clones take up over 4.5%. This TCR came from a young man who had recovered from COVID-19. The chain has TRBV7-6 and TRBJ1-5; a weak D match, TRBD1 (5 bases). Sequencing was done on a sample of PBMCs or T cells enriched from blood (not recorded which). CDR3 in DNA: TGTGCCAGCAGCCCGGTGGGGGGACAGCCCCAGCATTTT. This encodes CASSPVGGQPQHF.